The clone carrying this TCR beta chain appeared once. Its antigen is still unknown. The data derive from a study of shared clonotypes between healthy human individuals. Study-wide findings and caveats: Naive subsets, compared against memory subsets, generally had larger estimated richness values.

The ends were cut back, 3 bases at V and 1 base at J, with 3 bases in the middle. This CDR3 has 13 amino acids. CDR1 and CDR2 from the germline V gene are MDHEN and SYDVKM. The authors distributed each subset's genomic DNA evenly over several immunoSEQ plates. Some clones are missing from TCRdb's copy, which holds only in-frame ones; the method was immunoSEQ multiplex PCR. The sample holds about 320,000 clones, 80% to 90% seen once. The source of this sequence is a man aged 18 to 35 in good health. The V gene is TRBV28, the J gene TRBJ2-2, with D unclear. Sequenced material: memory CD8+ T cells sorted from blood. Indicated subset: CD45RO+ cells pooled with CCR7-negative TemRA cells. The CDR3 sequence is CASSLLNTGELFF. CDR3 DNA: TGTGCCAGCAGTTTGTTGAACACCGGGGAGCTGTTTTTT.